These 8 T cell receptor beta chains were all obtained from the same sample, sequenced in a study of T cell responses to AZD1222 COVID-19 vaccine. Repertoires were generated with immunoSEQ multiplex PCR, while TCRdb's copy carries only in-frame clones and drops some. The data hold about 100,000 clones, with around 90% observed a single time. The sample in question was peripheral blood, obtained on day 0 of AZD1222 vaccination. The receptors come from an adult in good health.

The chain recombines TRBV13 with TRBJ1-5; D remains unclear. The CDR3 covers 13 residues. The V gene lost 1 base and the J gene lost 2 bases, with 3 bases spanning the gap. CDR1 is PRHDT, CDR2 FYEKMQ, per germline (reference sequence). CDR3 loop: CASSLVGNQPQHF. In DNA form, the CDR3 reads TGTGCCAGCAGCTTAGTGGGCAATCAGCCCCAGCATTTT.

This sequence joins TRBV11-2 and TRBJ1-2; D ambiguous. CDR1 and CDR2 from the germline V gene are SGHAT and FQNNGV. V was shortened by 5 bases and J by 6 bases, with 16 bases between the two germline ends. CDR3 length equals 14 residues. For the CDR3, the DNA is TGTGCCAGCAGCGAAGGGTGGACGAGGAATGGCTACACCTTC. Amino acid sequence: CASSEGWTRNGYTF.

The chain links TRBV28 to TRBJ2-3; D gene unclear. This CDR3 has 10 residues. V lost 3 bases, J lost 8 bases, and 3 bases lay in between. CDR1 is MDHEN, CDR2 SYDVKM, per germline. The CDR3 nucleotides read TGTGCCAGCAGTTTGGGTACGCAGTATTTT. The encoded protein is CASSLGTQYF. The entire variable domain, with the rest obtained from reference TRBV28 and TRBJ2-3, is as follows: DVKVTQSSRYLVKRTGEKVFLECVQDMDHENMFWYRQDPGLGLRLIYFSYDVKMKEKGDIPEGYSVSREKKERFSLILESASTNQTSMYLCASSLGTQYFGPGTRLTVL.

The chain is built from TRBV28 and TRBJ2-4; the D gene is possibly TRBD2 (5 bases). With 2 bases removed from V and 13 bases from J, the gap between germline ends came to 12 bases. There are 12 residues in the CDR3. The germline V gene encodes CDR1 MDHEN and CDR2 SYDVKM. Here the CDR3 DNA reads TGTGCCAGCAGTTTACAACGGGGTGGACAGTACTTC. It is translated as CASSLQRGGQYF.

The V and J genes are TRBV28 and TRBJ1-1; D ambiguous. Germline-derived CDR1 and CDR2 are MDHEN and SYDVKM. The CDR3 loop spans 14 amino acids. Trimming shortened V by 5 bases and J by 3 bases, and 13 bases separated the two germline ends. CDR3 coding DNA: TGTGCCAGCAGTCCCATGACGGAAGACACTGAAGCTTTCTTT. It translates to CASSPMTEDTEAFF. Combining the CDR3 with reference TRBV28 and TRBJ1-1 gives the whole variable domain DVKVTQSSRYLVKRTGEKVFLECVQDMDHENMFWYRQDPGLGLRLIYFSYDVKMKEKGDIPEGYSVSREKKERFSLILESASTNQTSMYLCASSPMTEDTEAFFGQGTRLTVV.

This clone has only one observation. The V call is TRBV19, the J call TRBJ2-2; the D is unclear. The CDR3 loop spans 16 amino acids. Trimming cost V 1 base and J 1 base, with 10 bases left between them. From germline, CDR1 is LNHDA and CDR2 SQIVND (reference sequence). CDR3 loop: CASSIARTVNTGELFF. In DNA, the CDR3 is TGTGCCAGTAGTATAGCTAGGACCGTGAACACCGGGGAGCTGTTTTTT.

The chain uses TRBV6-5 and TRBJ1-3; no reliable D call. Per germline, CDR1 MNHEY and CDR2 SVGAGI. V gave up 0 bases and J gave up 8 bases, with 11 bases separating them. This CDR3 region has 14 residues. The CDR3 here is CASSYSTPRDTIYF. The CDR3 DNA is TGTGCCAGCAGTTACTCGACGCCTCGGGACACCATATATTTT.

The chain recombines TRBV28 with TRBJ2-5, with TRBD2 matching over 9 bases. V lost 4 bases to trimming and J lost 2 bases; unmatched junction nucleotides: 14. CDR1 MDHEN and CDR2 SYDVKM come from the germline V gene. The CDR3 has 18 amino acids. The CDR3 DNA reads TGTGCCAGCAGTTCCCGTCCTTCCTGGACTAGCGAACAAGAGACCCAGTACTTC. It encodes CASSSRPSWTSEQETQYF.